This T cell receptor (beta chain) emerged from a study of read filtering for tumor transcriptome and immune sequencing (dated by TCRdb to 2018 to 2021). Background on the whole study: The cohort consisted of 17 to 20 male and 14 female patients, with a mean age of 65.9 years and an age range of about 40 to 85. After DNase treatment, whole-transcriptome libraries were prepared with the TruSeq RNA Access Library Prep Kit. Using the same bone marrow samples, the study ran both targeted immune repertoire sequencing and bulk whole-transcriptome sequencing and then compared the TCR repertoires from each method. By revised international staging, eight or nine patients were R-ISS I, 16 were R-ISS II and more than five were R-ISS III. Per sample, about 4.05 to 11 million TCR-region mapped reads were obtained with IR-seq, compared with only about 80 to 1,300 with RNA-seq. A main aim was a read-filtering strategy for immune repertoire data, specifically whether clonotypes supported by a single read should be removed.

Bone marrow was sampled from every patient at the time of active disease. Bone marrow mononuclear cells were isolated by Ficoll-Hypaque density gradient centrifugation. Myeloma plasma cells were removed and CD138-negative cells were collected by negative selection after labeling with CD138 magnetic microbeads on a MACS separator. Flow cytometry with CD138 antibodies on an Attune NxT was used to check how pure the isolated cells were. TRIzol reagent was used to extract total RNA, and a NanoDrop spectrophotometer was used to quantify the extracted RNA. For each patient, paired RNA-seq and IR-seq were run on the CD138-negative bone marrow sample from that patient. Per the germline V gene (reference sequence), DFQATT is the CDR1 and SNEGSKA is the CDR2. The CDR3 spans 12 residues, from the cysteine through the phenylalanine. Only the CDR3 region is kept as DNA, spanning 36 bases read in frame from base 1. V has 6 bases trimmed and J has 6 bases trimmed; junction bases matching no gene number 6.

TCR libraries were built from roughly 400 ng RNA with the Immunoverse kit, using molecular barcoded adaptors covering alpha/delta and beta/gamma chains. TCR library preparation was performed with the same RNA that was used for transcriptome sequencing. Sequencing of the TCR libraries was done on an Illumina HiSeq 4000 with 2 x 150 cycles. In the source study's methods: With MiXCR, TCR reads were aligned to human V, D, J and C references and assembled into CDR3 clonotypes, with quality filtering and error correction included. The tcR package in R was used to analyze clonotype counts and gene usage diversity. Raw mapping reads were checked after the RNA-seq reads had been mapped by STAR aligner version 2.5.3a onto the human GRCh37 genome. To test how sequencing depth affected the clonotypes detected, IR-seq fastq files were randomly downsampled with Seqtk 1.3. The public reads were reanalyzed by TCRdb: fastp trimming at Q25, MiXCR alignment, in-frame beta chains only. A single entry per CDR3 protein holds the most common genes and DNA from its merged rows. The V and J calls were not made by the authors but by TCRdb's processing. This sample has fewer than 75,000 distinct CDR3 sequences in its table, and around 20% of those were observed once. Roughly a sixth of the sample belongs to the ten largest clones.

Overall study results and their limits: Clonotypes were captured by IR-seq at much higher depth and more reliably than by RNA-seq, and smaller IR-seq throughput was sufficient for identification of most shared clonotypes. Removing single-read clonotypes increased the correlation between IR-seq and RNA-seq shared clonotype proportions. In IR-seq, single-read clonotypes were approximately 80% of clonotypes but around 3.2% of total reads; in RNA-seq they were about 70% of clonotypes and approximately 40% of reads. The sorted CD138-negative fraction was a mixed bone marrow immune population, not purified T cells.

This clonotype was picked up many times. No antigen is known for it. Base qualities are not recorded, but no much larger clone differs from it by a single base. Here the chain combines TRBV20-1 and TRBJ2-7, with 9 middle bases fitting TRBD1. The source is a donor at least 40 years old with multiple myeloma. Material for sequencing was a population of CD138-negative cells sorted from bone marrow. What this sample's cell subset or site label stands for: bone marrow mononuclear cells depleted of CD138+ plasma/myeloma cells by negative magnetic selection. CDR3 region: CSAPGTGSEQYF. The DNA reads TGCAGTGCCCCCGGGACAGGGAGCGAGCAGTACTTC.